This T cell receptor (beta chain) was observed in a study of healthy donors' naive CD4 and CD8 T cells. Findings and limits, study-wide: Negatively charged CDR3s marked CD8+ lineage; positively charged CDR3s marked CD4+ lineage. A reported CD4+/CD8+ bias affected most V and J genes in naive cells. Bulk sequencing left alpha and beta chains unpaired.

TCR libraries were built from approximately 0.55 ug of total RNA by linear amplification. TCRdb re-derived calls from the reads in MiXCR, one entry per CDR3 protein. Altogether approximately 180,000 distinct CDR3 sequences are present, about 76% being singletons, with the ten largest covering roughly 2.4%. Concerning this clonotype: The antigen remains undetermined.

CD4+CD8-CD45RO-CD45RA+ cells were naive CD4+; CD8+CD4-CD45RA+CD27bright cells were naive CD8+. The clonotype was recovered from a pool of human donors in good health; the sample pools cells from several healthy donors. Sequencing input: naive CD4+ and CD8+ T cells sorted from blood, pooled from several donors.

The DNA for the CDR3 is TGTGCCAGCAGTGAAGACAGGGTAACTGAAGCTTTCTTT. Translating it yields CASSEDRVTEAFF. The V gene is TRBV6-1, the J gene TRBJ1-1, with D possibly matching TRBD1 (6 bases). Germline values: CDR1 MNHNS, CDR2 SASEGT. The length of the CDR3 is 13 residues. Trimming left V 1 base short and J 5 bases short, with 8 bases between.